Presented here are 30 T cell receptor beta chains from one specimen sequenced in a study of control samples from healthy donors and cancer patients. Generated by immunoSEQ multiplex PCR, the TCRdb table keeps only in-frame clones and is missing some. Here the sample spans roughly 76,000 clones, 93% being singletons. Input material: PBMCs. These receptors were obtained from a woman between 35 and 50 years old with lung cancer.

This clone was seen a single time. This chain connects TRBV19 to TRBJ1-1; 9 nucleotides agree with TRBD1. Germline CDR1 is LNHDA and CDR2 is SQIVND (reference sequence). V shed 4 bases and J 0 bases; nucleotides not matched to a gene: 9. The CDR3 runs to 17 residues. The CDR3 nucleotides are TGTGCCAGTAGTACCTCATCCGGGACAGGGATGAACACTGAAGCTTTCTTT. Translating gives CASSTSSGTGMNTEAFF. Using reference TRBV19 and TRBJ1-1 for the parts outside the CDR3, the full variable domain is DGGITQSPKYLFRKEGQNVTLSCEQNLNHDAMYWYRQDPGQGLRLIYYSQIVNDFQKGDIAEGYSVSREKKESFPLTVTSAQKNPTAFYLCASSTSSGTGMNTEAFFGQGTRLTVV.

The rearrangement links TRBV2 to TRBJ1-1; D remains unclear. Deletions cut 6 bases from V and 6 bases from J, with 14 bases between. The CDR3 totals 13 residues. Per the germline V gene, CDR1 is SNHLY and CDR2 is FYNNEI. The CDR3 nucleotides are TGTGCCAGCAGGGTAACCCCCGGGGCTGAAGCTTTCTTT. It codes for CASRVTPGAEAFF.

J is TRBJ1-5 and V is TRBV18; weak D call: TRBD1 (5 bases). V was pared by 6 bases and J by 2 bases, with 11 bases between. The germline gives CDR1 KGHSH, CDR2 LQKENI. The CDR3 covers 14 residues. CDR3 sequence: CASSAGGGNQPQHF. The CDR3 nucleotides are TGTGCCAGCTCCGCTGGAGGGGGCAATCAGCCCCAGCATTTT.

The chain combines TRBV19 with TRBJ1-6; D is unclear. This CDR3 contains 15 residues. CDR1 is LNHDA and CDR2 is SQIVND in the germline V gene (reference sequence). Trimming shortened V by 2 bases and J by 7 bases, and 12 bases separated the two germline ends. As DNA, the CDR3 is TGTGCCAGTAGTATAAATGGGGATGGGAATTCACCCCTCCACTTT. Translated: CASSINGDGNSPLHF.

The V gene is TRBV4-1, the J gene TRBJ2-5; 8 positions agree with TRBD2. This CDR3 spans 15 amino acids. Trimming at V came to 5 bases and at J to 0 bases, leaving 5 bases not matched to a gene. Germline assignment: CDR1 MGHRA and CDR2 YSYEKL. CDR3 sequence: CASSTSGLYQETQYF. CDR3 nucleotides: TGCGCCAGCAGCACTAGCGGTCTGTACCAAGAGACCCAGTACTTC.

The rearrangement links TRBV2 to TRBJ1-6; no clear D gene. CDR3 length: 13 residues. The V and J ends lost 2 bases and 7 bases respectively, with 6 bases between them. The germline gives CDR1 SNHLY, CDR2 FYNNEI. CDR3 amino acids: CASSELSNSPLHF. The CDR3 nucleotides read TGTGCCAGCAGTGAACTTAGCAATTCACCCCTCCACTTT.

The genes are TRBV6-1 and TRBJ2-2; D may be TRBD1 (6 bases). The CDR3 contains 17 residues. Trimming shortened V by 1 base and J by 4 bases, and 16 bases separated the two germline ends. Germline values: CDR1 MNHNS, CDR2 SASEGT. CDR3 in amino acids: CASSEGAGVKGTGELFF. CDR3 DNA sequence: TGTGCCAGCAGTGAAGGGGCAGGGGTTAAGGGCACCGGGGAGCTGTTTTTT.

The chain combines TRBV25-1 with TRBJ2-5, with unresolved D. The germline gives CDR1 MGHDK, CDR2 SYGVNS. V was clipped by 7 bases and J by 4 bases, with 4 bases between them. The CDR3 contains 10 residues. CDR3 loop: CASIGETQYF. The DNA of the CDR3 is TGTGCCAGCATTGGAGAGACCCAGTACTTC.

The rearrangement joins TRBV2 to TRBJ1-4, with D uncertain. Looked up from germline, CDR1 is SNHLY and CDR2 is FYNNEI. V shed 3 bases and J shed 8 bases, with 16 bases lying between them. This CDR3 has 15 amino acids. CDR3 DNA sequence: TGTGCCAGCAGTGATCATCCCTCTAAGGAGGAAAAACTGTTTTTT. This codes for CASSDHPSKEEKLFF.

The gene calls are TRBV7-2 and TRBJ1-2; D possibly corresponds to TRBD1 (6 bases). V lost 0 bases, J lost 9 bases, and 14 bases lay in between. Looked up from germline, CDR1 is SGHTA and CDR2 is FQGNSA. CDR3 length: 14 amino acids. For the CDR3, the DNA is TGTGCCAGCAGCTTAGCGTCAGGGGTCGAGAGCTACACCTTC. It is translated as CASSLASGVESYTF.

V is TRBV7-2 and J is TRBJ2-2; D is ambiguous. Between the trimmed V and J ends, which lost 1 base and 8 bases, there was a span of 5 bases. The CDR3 has 12 amino acids. The germline V gene encodes CDR1 SGHTA and CDR2 FQGNSA. CDR3 nucleotide sequence: TGTGCCAGCAGCTTAGGGTATGGGGAGCTGTTTTTT. Amino acids: CASSLGYGELFF. The entire variable domain, with the rest obtained from reference TRBV7-2 and TRBJ2-2, is as follows: GAGVSQSPSNKVTEKGKDVELRCDPISGHTALYWYRQSLGQGLEFLIYFQGNSAPDKSGLPSDRFSAERTGGSVSTLTIQRTQQEDSAVYLCASSLGYGELFFGEGSRLTVL.

This chain joins TRBV11-2 and TRBJ1-4; a weak D match, TRBD1 (5 bases). Trimming left V 0 bases short and J 4 bases short, with 9 bases between. This CDR3 has 15 residues. Germline V lookup: CDR1 SGHAT, CDR2 FQNNGV. CDR3 DNA sequence: TGTGCCAGCAGCTTAGACGGGGGAAATAATGAAAAACTGTTTTTT. Translation: CASSLDGGNNEKLFF.

The rearrangement links TRBV10-1 to TRBJ1-6, with TRBD1 matching over 7 bases. The CDR3 spans 15 residues. Trimming took 2 bases from V and 7 from J; bases not matched to a gene: 5. Germline V gives CDR1 WNHNN, CDR2 SYGVQD (reference sequence). The CDR3 protein is CASSEGQVKNSPLHF. The CDR3 bases are TGCGCCAGCAGTGAGGGACAGGTGAAAAATTCACCCCTCCACTTT.

The chain joins TRBV6-2 or TRBV6-3 to TRBJ2-7, with D uncertain. V lost 2 bases to trimming and J lost 4 bases, with 9 bases between them. The germline V gene encodes CDR1 MNHEY and CDR2 SVGEGT. The CDR3 is 13 residues long. This chain's CDR3 is CASSYTPGYEQYF. CDR3 nucleotides: TGTGCCAGCAGTTACACCCCCGGGTACGAGCAGTACTTC.

The chain employs TRBV30 and TRBJ2-5; perhaps TRBD1 as D (6 bases). Looked up from germline, CDR1 is GTSNPN and CDR2 is SVGIG (reference sequence). V lost 5 bases and J 2 bases, leaving 15 bases between the germline ends. The CDR3 has 14 residues. The CDR3 bases are TGTGCCTGGGGCGTTGACAGGAAACAAGAGACCCAGTACTTC. This codes for CAWGVDRKQETQYF.

V gene TRBV28 combines with J gene TRBJ2-3, with 8 bases lining up with TRBD2. CDR3 size: 13 residues. The trim removed 3 bases at V and 4 bases at J, leaving 0 bases unmatched. Germline-derived CDR1 and CDR2 are MDHEN and SYDVKM. CDR3: CASSFGGADTQYF. CDR3 DNA: TGTGCCAGCAGTTTCGGGGGGGCAGATACGCAGTATTTT.

The J gene is TRBJ1-3, the V gene TRBV5-1; 7 nucleotides agree with TRBD1. With V trimmed by 4 bases and J by 0 bases, 4 bases remained unmatched. CDR1 and CDR2 from the germline V gene are SGHRS and YFSETQ. The CDR3 runs 15 residues. The CDR3 reads CASSPGQTSGNTIYF. CDR3 DNA: TGCGCCAGCAGCCCGGGACAGACCTCTGGAAACACCATATATTTT.

The chain recombines TRBV10-3 with TRBJ1-1; TRBD1 aligns across 8 bases. There are 13 residues in the CDR3. Germline V gene sequence: CDR1 ENHRY, CDR2 SYGVKD. With V trimmed by 8 bases and J by 5 bases, 7 bases remained unmatched. The CDR3 loop reads CAIRDRRLTEAFF. The DNA of the CDR3 is TGTGCCATCCGGGACAGGAGGTTGACTGAAGCTTTCTTT.

CDR3 residues: CASSAGWAGGLLRSYNEQFF. DNA for the CDR3: TGTGCCAGCAGTGCGGGGTGGGCAGGGGGGTTACTTCGATCCTACAATGAGCAGTTCTTC. The chain uses TRBV2 and TRBJ2-1, with D possibly being TRBD1 (7 bases). The CDR3 runs to 20 residues. V gave up 4 bases and J gave up 1 base, with 26 bases separating them. CDR1 SNHLY and CDR2 FYNNEI come from the germline V gene.

The gene calls are TRBV24-1 and TRBJ2-6; 12 bases line up with TRBD2. J was trimmed by 2 bases and V by 6 bases; bases with no gene match: 7. The length of the CDR3 is 18 residues. Germline values: CDR1 KGHDR, CDR2 SFDVKD. The CDR3 region has the DNA TGTGCCACCAGTCCTAGCGGGGGGGCCGTCACTGGGGCCAACGTCCTGACTTTC. Translating gives CATSPSGGAVTGANVLTF.

V and J are TRBV28 and TRBJ1-5, with a weak D call TRBD1 (6 bases). CDR3 length: 15 amino acids. The ends were cut back, 10 bases at V and 2 bases at J, with 18 bases in the middle. Germline loops: CDR1 MDHEN, CDR2 SYDVKM. CDR3 in DNA: TGTGCCACCGGTACAGGGCGGGTCGGCAATCAGCCCCAGCATTTT. It codes for CATGTGRVGNQPQHF.

The rearrangement joins TRBV7-9 to TRBJ2-1; D uncertain. Between the trimmed V and J ends, which lost 5 bases and 0 bases, there was a span of 14 bases. CDR1 and CDR2 from the germline V gene are SEHNR and FQNEAQ (reference sequence). CDR3 length: 16 residues. The CDR3 DNA reads TGTGCCAGCAGCGACCCAAAGGGTAGCTCCTACAATGAGCAGTTCTTC. Translation gives CASSDPKGSSYNEQFF. The full variable domain, completed using reference TRBV7-9 and TRBJ2-1, is DTGVSQNPRHKITKRGQNVTFRCDPISEHNRLYWYRQTLGQGPEFLTYFQNEAQLEKSRLLSDRFSAERPKGSFSTLEIQRTEQGDSAMYLCASSDPKGSSYNEQFFGPGTRLTVL.

The chain links TRBV3-1 (or the pseudogene TRBV3-2) to TRBJ1-5; 7 positions match TRBD1. CDR1 LGHDT and CDR2 YNNKEL come from the germline V gene (reference sequence). The CDR3 spans 16 residues. The V segment lost 4 bases and the J segment 4 bases; nucleotides outside the gene matches: 10. CDR3 sequence: CASSPEAGRGNQPQHF. The DNA for the CDR3 is TGTGCCAGCAGCCCAGAAGCGGGCAGGGGGAATCAGCCCCAGCATTTT.

This chain joins TRBV11-3 and TRBJ1-1; D is possibly TRBD1 (5 bases). Trimming shortened V by 2 bases and J by 4 bases, and 11 bases separated the two germline ends. Germline CDR1 reads SGHNT; CDR2 reads YENEEA. The CDR3 is made up of 14 amino acids. CDR3 coding DNA: TGTGCCAGCAGCTTAATCAGGGAGCCCACTGAAGCTTTCTTT. Its protein is CASSLIREPTEAFF.

The V and J genes are TRBV28 and TRBJ2-5; TRBD1 agrees at 10 bases. The germline CDR1 and CDR2 sequences are MDHEN and SYDVKM. The V segment lost 3 bases and the J segment 4 bases; nucleotides outside the gene matches: 2. The CDR3 is 14 amino acids. The CDR3 region is CASSLGQGRETQYF. In nucleotides, the CDR3 is TGTGCCAGCAGTTTGGGACAGGGGAGAGAGACCCAGTACTTC.

V and J are TRBV18 and TRBJ1-1; possible D gene TRBD1, 6 bases. Germline V lookup: CDR1 KGHSH, CDR2 LQKENI. CDR3 length: 14 residues. Between the trimmed V and J ends, which lost 4 bases and 3 bases, there was a span of 12 bases. The CDR3 DNA reads TGTGCCAGCTCACACACGAGGGGGGACACTGAAGCTTTCTTT. This encodes CASSHTRGDTEAFF.

The chain carries TRBV5-4 and TRBJ1-1; tentative D call: TRBD1 (6 bases). The germline V and J ends were trimmed by 2 bases and 5 bases, with 13 bases remaining between them. The germline gives CDR1 SGHNT, CDR2 YYREEE (reference sequence). This CDR3 contains 14 residues. As DNA, the CDR3 is TGTGCCAGCAGCTTACAGGGCTCGAAAACTGAAGCTTTCTTT. It is translated as CASSLQGSKTEAFF. Drawing the rest from reference TRBV5-4 and TRBJ1-1, the complete variable domain is ETGVTQSPTHLIKTRGQQVTLRCSSQSGHNTVSWYQQALGQGPQFIFQYYREEENGRGNFPPRFSGLQFPNYSSELNVNALELDDSALYLCASSLQGSKTEAFFGQGTRLTVV.

The chain joins TRBV7-2 to TRBJ2-7; no definite D call. This CDR3 has 13 residues. CDR1 and CDR2 (germline): SGHTA, FQGNSA. V dropped 3 bases and J dropped 4 bases, with 10 bases sitting between them. In nucleotides, the CDR3 is TGTGCCAGCAGCTTCGGATTATCATACGAGCAGTACTTC. Protein: CASSFGLSYEQYF.

V and J are TRBV14 and TRBJ1-1; D may be TRBD1 (6 bases). The CDR3 covers 15 residues. The germline V gene encodes CDR1 SGHDN and CDR2 FVKESK. V was shortened by 0 bases and J by 3 bases, with 11 bases between the two germline ends. Here the CDR3 DNA reads TGTGCCAGCAGCCAAGATATGGGGGGCTACACTGAAGCTTTCTTT. Protein product: CASSQDMGGYTEAFF.

This rearrangement joins TRBV5-1 to TRBJ2-7; 7 bases fit TRBD1. The length of the CDR3 is 18 residues. V lost 4 bases and J lost 1; bases outside the gene matches: 17. Germline V gene lookup returns CDR1 SGHRS and CDR2 YFSETQ. CDR3 region: CASSLRSSTGTASYEQYF. CDR3 nucleotides: TGCGCCAGCAGCCTCAGATCATCAACCGGGACAGCGTCCTACGAGCAGTACTTC.